This is a list of T cell receptor beta chains from one sample in a study of metastatic and nonmetastatic thyroid tumors. TCRdb re-called clones from the PCR reads using MiXCR. The table records around 6,000 clones, approximately 30% of them present only once. The sample taken for sequencing was adjacent normal tissue. The source is a female donor with papillary thyroid cancer or a benign thyroid nodule (not recorded which). Some clones in this sample may be carry-over from other donors' samples. Each CDR3 is given with its conserved first and last residue. The D gene is left open where the match is weak. Clone sizes are given selectively: once, few, many, or a class where the clone is expanded.

J gene	V gene	clone size	D gene	CDR3 protein	CDR3 DNA
TRBJ2-2	TRBV10-1	-	TRBD1	CASSVDRGPAGELFF	TGCGCCAGCAGTGTAGACAGGGGGCCGGCCGGGGAGCTGTTTTTT
TRBJ1-3	TRBV15	few	-	CATSRDRSGNTIYF	TGTGCCACCAGCAGAGATCGGTCTGGAAACACCATATATTTT
TRBJ1-6	TRBV28	few	TRBD1	CASSLGQGQDSPLHF	TGTGCCAGCAGTCTCGGACAGGGCCAGGATTCACCCCTCCACTTT
TRBJ2-7	TRBV6-2/TRBV6-3	-	-	CASSFHEVSEQYF	TGTGCCAGCAGTTTCCACGAGGTTTCCGAGCAGTACTTC
TRBJ1-1	TRBV2	-	-	CASSEGFEAFF	TGTGCCAGCAGTGAAGGCTTTGAAGCTTTCTTT
TRBJ1-2	TRBV28	-	-	CASSPGRILIGYTF	TGTGCCAGCAGTCCGGGCCGAATTCTAATCGGCTACACCTTC
TRBJ1-4	TRBV12-3/TRBV12-4	-	TRBD1	CASSPRQGAGEKLFF	TGTGCCAGCAGTCCACGGCAGGGGGCGGGTGAAAAACTGTTTTTT
TRBJ2-5	TRBV4-1	large	-	CASSQVGGETQYF	TGCGCCAGCAGCCAAGTCGGCGGCGAGACCCAGTACTTC
TRBJ2-7	TRBV5-1	-	TRBD1	CASSPGTGHYEQYF	TGCGCCAGCAGTCCCGGGACAGGGCACTACGAGCAGTACTTC
TRBJ1-2	TRBV12-3/TRBV12-4	few	TRBD1	CASTNRQGGHTF	TGTGCCAGCACCAACAGACAGGGGGGCCACACCTTC
TRBJ2-7	TRBV11-2	-	TRBD2	CASGDSGVYEQYF	TGTGCCAGCGGGGATAGCGGGGTCTACGAGCAGTACTTC
TRBJ1-5	TRBV6-2/TRBV6-3	few	TRBD1	CASSYRGDSIQPQHF	TGTGCCAGCAGTTACCGTGGGGACAGCATTCAGCCCCAGCATTTT
TRBJ1-2	TRBV30	few	-	CAWKTGGGYTF	TGTGCCTGGAAAACAGGAGGAGGCTACACCTTC
TRBJ2-1	TRBV30	-	-	CAWSVAAGYNEQFF	TGTGCCTGGAGTGTAGCCGCCGGCTACAATGAGCAGTTCTTC